The clone carrying this T cell receptor (beta chain) was counted many times. Its antigen is undetermined. V was pared by 2 bases and J by 9 bases, with 4 bases of the junction left unmatched. Germline CDR1 is SEHNR and CDR2 is FQNEAQ (reference sequence). The CDR3 totals 13 residues. Expressed TCRB transcripts got sequenced, as all isolated RNA was reverse transcribed. Method: immunoSEQ multiplex PCR; TCRdb's copy keeps in-frame clones and lacks some. The sample yields 150,000 to 190,000 clones, around 10% seen once. The data derive from a study of beta chain features in type 1 diabetes. Study-wide points: Healthy donors had naive, central memory and Treg TCRB repertoires that appeared less similar than those seen among patients.

Via CD45RO/CCR7/CD25/CD127/CD95/CD27, cells of the CD4+ naive, central memory, regulatory and stem cell-like memory subsets were sorted. Sequences were obtained from central memory CD4+ T cells from blood. The clonotype was recovered from a man aged 18 to 30 in good health. This sequence joins TRBV7-9 and TRBJ1-5; 7 bases agree with TRBD1. As DNA, the CDR3 is TGTGCCAGCAGCTTAACAGGGGCCGGGCCCCAGCATTTT. Its protein is CASSLTGAGPQHF.